The rows below give T cell receptor beta chains drawn from one sample of a study of vaccination effects on CD4 cells after COVID-19. Their recognized antigens are unknown. The assay was immunoSEQ multiplex PCR, and TCRdb's table has in-frame clones only and misses some. The table has some 34,000 clones, almost 85% seen once. The sample consisted of CD4+ T cells from PBMCs cultured with HCoV-NL63 spike peptides, taken after COVID-19 vaccination. These receptors originate from a human donor who received a COVID-19 vaccine. Some clones in this sample may be carry-over from other donors' samples. Both conserved end residues are trimmed from each CDR3. A row's size may be missing; if present it is once, few, many or a size class.

NA TRBV6-4 14 ASTSGGNTHTGELF
NA TRBV30 13 AWSGVQGINQPQH
NA TRBV3-1/TRBV3-2 16 ASSQGGWGPSGANVLT
NA TRBV14 11 ASSQSRNYGYT
NA TRBV12-3/TRBV12-4 10 ASRRDIGGYT
NA TRBV10-3 10 AISGMNTEAF
NA TRBV4-3 14 ASSQDIRAGANVLT
once TRBV19 12 ASSLQENNQPQH
NA TRBV4-3 13 ASSPYRGRAGELF
NA TRBV19 14 ASSITPPGRYNEQF
NA TRBV11-2 10 ASSLNTGELF
NA TRBV19 12 ASSIQINTGELF
NA TRBV6-2/TRBV6-3 12 ASSSYRSGNTIY
NA TRBV7-2 13 ASSERGRGTGELF
NA TRBV7-8 14 ASSSTGAAINSPLH
NA TRBV28 11 ASSPRLGEKLF
NA TRBV7-3 13 ASSLSPQAAGELF
NA TRBV5-1 13 ASAERIGSYNEQF
NA TRBV6-1 11 ASSEGWRQPQH
NA TRBV24-1 13 ATSDYSSGAGTQY
NA TRBV15 14 ATSRDRGGGPGELF
NA TRBV4-2 12 ASSQVWTENEQF
NA TRBV24-1 16 ATSDRGRGRGNTDTQY
NA TRBV10-3 13 AISAASATYNEQF
NA TRBV5-6 12 ASSFERNTGELF
NA TRBV2 13 ASSTRAGGMETQY
NA TRBV6-5 13 ASSYGDRVKEKLF
NA TRBV19 13 ASSTVESGGDTQY
NA TRBV7-2 11 ASSLAITGEAF
NA TRBV5-8 11 ASSLELRQPQH
NA TRBV27 13 ASSAMGQNNQPQH
NA TRBV18 13 ASSSANSNTGELF
NA TRBV12-5 14 ASGRSGDSGANVLT
NA TRBV7-3 7 ATARPQH
NA TRBV28 15 ASSLRTSGTSTDTQY
NA TRBV6-1 12 ASSEVYRVYGYT
NA TRBV29-1 12 SVRLAGGVNTQY
NA TRBV19 14 ASSISGLANTGELF
NA TRBV28 13 ASSESTGINYGYT
NA TRBV25-1 16 ASRPKVKGSNDTGELF
NA TRBV12-3/TRBV12-4 11 ASSYLPSQPQH
NA TRBV27 10 ASSLQQGELF
NA TRBV4-3 11 ASSQEPYQPQH
NA TRBV2 13 ASTLRLSGANVLT
NA TRBV28 12 ASSPGKGWDEQF
NA TRBV3-1/TRBV3-2 10 ASSQGAGEAF
NA TRBV7-2 12 ASSFSHGDNEQF
NA TRBV18 16 ASSPSQSGQGAMDTQY
NA TRBV12-3/TRBV12-4 11 ASSRDSNEKLF
NA TRBV5-4 11 ASSLGGAETQY
NA TRBV7-2 12 ASSRGQGAYEQF
NA TRBV5-5 12 ASSLEVGSDTQY
NA TRBV15 13 ATSRALGAGEKLF
NA TRBV7-8 14 ASSLMGSLSNQPQH
NA TRBV24-1 13 ATSGNSGALETQY